This TCR beta chain was identified during a study of identical twins. MiXCR, applied by TCRdb to the 5' RACE reads, yields one record per CDR3 protein. The sample lists under 800,000 distinct CDR3 sequences; 21% were seen once. The CDR3 runs to 14 residues. V was cut by 3 bases and J by 1 base, with 9 bases left in between. These data also featured in a second study, about T cells expressing NK-cell markers.

This TCR was sampled from a young woman in good health. Sequencing was done on a sample of PBMCs. This chain connects TRBV12-3 or TRBV12-4 to TRBJ1-1; D gene uncertain. This CDR3 reads CASSLTSENTEAFF. DNA of the CDR3: TGTGCCAGCAGTTTGACGTCGGAGAACACTGAAGCTTTCTTT.